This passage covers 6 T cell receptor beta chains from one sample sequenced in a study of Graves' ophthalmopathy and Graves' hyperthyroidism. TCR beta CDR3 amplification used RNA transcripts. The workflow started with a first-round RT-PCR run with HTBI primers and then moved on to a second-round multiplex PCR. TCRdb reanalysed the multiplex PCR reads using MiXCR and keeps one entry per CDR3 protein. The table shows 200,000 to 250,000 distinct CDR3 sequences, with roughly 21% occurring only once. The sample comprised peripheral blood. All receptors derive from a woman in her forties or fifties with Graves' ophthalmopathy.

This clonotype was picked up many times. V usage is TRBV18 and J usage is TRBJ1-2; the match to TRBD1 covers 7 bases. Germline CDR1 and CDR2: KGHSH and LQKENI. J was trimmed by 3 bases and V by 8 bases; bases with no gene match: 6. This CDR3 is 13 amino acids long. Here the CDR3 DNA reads TGTGCCAGCAGCCCCGGGACAGACTATGGCTACACCTTC. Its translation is CASSPGTDYGYTF.

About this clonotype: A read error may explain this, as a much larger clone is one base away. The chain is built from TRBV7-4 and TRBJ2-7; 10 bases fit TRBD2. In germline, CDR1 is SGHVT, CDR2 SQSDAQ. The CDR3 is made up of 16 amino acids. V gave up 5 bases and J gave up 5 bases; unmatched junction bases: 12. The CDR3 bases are TGTGCCAGCAGCCCCGGGACTAGCGTGAGTAAGCACGAGCAGTACTTC. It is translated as CASSPGTSVSKHEQYF.

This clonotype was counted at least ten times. CDR3 bases: TGTGCCAGCACTCTAGCGGGAGGGCCCGGCTACGAGCAGTACTTC. Translated, it gives CASTLAGGPGYEQYF. This rearrangement joins TRBV12-3 or TRBV12-4 to TRBJ2-7; the match to TRBD2 covers 12 bases. CDR3 length equals 15 residues. The junction had 7 bases not matched to a gene; V was cut back by 7 bases and J by 3 bases.

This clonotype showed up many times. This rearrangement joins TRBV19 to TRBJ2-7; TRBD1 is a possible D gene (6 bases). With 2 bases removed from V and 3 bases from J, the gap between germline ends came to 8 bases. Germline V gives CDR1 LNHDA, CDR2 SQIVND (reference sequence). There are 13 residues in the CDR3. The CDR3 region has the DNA TGTGCCAGTAGTATAACGACAGGCTACGAGCAGTACTTC. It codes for CASSITTGYEQYF.

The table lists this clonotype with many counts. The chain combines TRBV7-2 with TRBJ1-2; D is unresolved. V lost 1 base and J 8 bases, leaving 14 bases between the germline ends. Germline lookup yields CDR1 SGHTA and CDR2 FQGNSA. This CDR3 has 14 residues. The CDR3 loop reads CASSLGPGGEGYTF. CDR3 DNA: TGTGCCAGCAGCTTAGGGCCGGGCGGAGAGGGCTACACCTTC.

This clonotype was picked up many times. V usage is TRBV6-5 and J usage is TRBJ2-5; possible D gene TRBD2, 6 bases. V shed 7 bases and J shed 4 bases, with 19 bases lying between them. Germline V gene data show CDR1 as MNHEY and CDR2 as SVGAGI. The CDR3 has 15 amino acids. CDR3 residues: CASMEFTGVAETQYF. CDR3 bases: TGTGCCAGCATGGAATTTACGGGAGTTGCAGAGACCCAGTACTTC.